The TCR beta chain described here comes from a study of cytomegalovirus exposure and HLA in healthy donors (dated by TCRdb to 2017 to 2019). Context from the whole study: An earlier analysis of approximately 600 of the donors reported more than 250 Gb of sequence data and 100 million to 140 million unique TCR beta sequences from about 200 million T cells. A later analysis re-examined previously published TCR beta repertoires from just over 650 donors and added high-resolution HLA genotyping to investigate patterns of TCR occurrence. The number of typed donors differed by locus: about 620-640 for A, B, C, DRB1 and DQB1; about 520 for DQA1; 600 to 610 for DPA1; and 400 to 480 for DPB1. Besides the first cohort of around 700 subjects, a separate validation cohort made up of roughly 120 different subjects was used. High-throughput TCR immunosequencing, statistical association of individual TCRs with disease status, and machine learning were combined to predict cytomegalovirus infection status. A later genetic analysis used genome-wide SNP genotypes for about 55% of the 666 donors, treating that subset as a discovery cohort. Rather than using new phenotypic data, the later analysis identified candidate immune exposures from TCR beta sequences and from how often those sequences occurred across donors. Among 398 genotyped donors of the cohort, an average of roughly 240,000 unique TCR beta nucleotide sequences were sequenced per donor, roughly 18% of them non-productive. About 280 gigabases of sequencing data and tens of millions of unique TCR sequences were included in an early release covering several hundred HLA-typed donors. The aim of the study was to test whether cataloging public T cell receptors could identify signatures of past pathogen exposure. Among the roughly 400 genotyped donors, around 81% belonged to the genetic ancestry cluster associated with self-reported Caucasian donors. Every repertoire in the discovery cohort had been generated on one and the same sequencing platform. To decide whether each TCR beta V gene segment behaved as functional or pseudogenic, an earlier analysis of approximately 590 of the donors relied on high-throughput TCR beta sequencing. Both class I and class II loci were covered by HLA typing, at four-digit resolution. Donor age, sex, ethnicity and CMV serostatus were collected together with the repertoire data. The study profiled the T cell repertoires of hundreds of subjects by immunosequencing and related them to cytomegalovirus serostatus. A few DR-DQ haplotypes were treated as single units for association and clustering because of strong linkage in the cohort. The study at large found these results: Most TCR sequences were observed very rarely across donors, whereas some public TCRs were present in many individuals. The 87-base-pair reads could not distinguish some IMGT-functional V segments, including TRBV6-2 and TRBV6-3, so those segments were excluded. Most CMV-associated TCR beta chains appeared to be HLA-restricted in a later analysis, and the HLA associations seemed to be driven largely by CMV exposure. Specific HLA alleles were associated with 15,000 to 20,000 TCR beta sequences at a false discovery rate of 0.05 in a later analysis. HLA typing was unavailable for some donors at each locus, so association tests used only the typed subset. Because counts were too low, some 17 rarely observed V segments, including chromosome 9 orphons, were left out of the earlier analysis of approximately 500 of the donors. Only TCR beta chains were sequenced in this cohort, and the absence of alpha or paired-chain data limited detectable features. The classifier was reported to diagnose cytomegalovirus status with high specificity and sensitivity in both the original and validation cohorts. Several of the top co-occurrence clusters appeared to be linked to parvovirus B19, influenza, CMV and Epstein-Barr virus, according to a later analysis. According to the authors, the approach could potentially be generalized to other disease states and immunological phenotypes. In a later analysis, the rate of TCR association differed among HLA loci, with DRB1 alleles having the most associated TCRs and HLA-C alleles having the fewest. Assigning TCR associations to individual alleles was difficult when HLA alleles, especially DR and DQ, strongly co-occurred. Sequencing depth was assumed to be roughly uniform across donors in the presence/absence analyses, though that assumption may not hold. An association between a missense DCLRE1C variant and V-gene and J-gene trimming of TCR beta chains was found in a later genetic analysis and replicated in an independent cohort. In vitro tests confirmed that a few of the cytomegalovirus-associated TCR beta chains recognize cytomegalovirus antigens. In the study, 150 to 200 TCR beta chains were listed as associated with cytomegalovirus. In a later analysis, HLA-associated TCR beta chains showed more clonal expansion and lower generation probabilities than non-associated chains that were equally common. A further reported finding was that TCR beta sequences accurately predicted the HLA-A and HLA-B alleles for most subjects in the first cohort. An earlier analysis of approximately 570 of the donors showed that most TCR beta V segments appeared in productive rearrangements either about 90% or about 30% of the time, which broadly matched IMGT annotations. Correlated functional status among segregating V segments might reflect linkage disequilibrium, but an unknown experimental factor could not be ruled out. A later genetic analysis reported fewer N-insertions in productive TCRs among donors in an Asian-associated ancestry cluster than the roughly 700-donor mean. A cluster of highly shared sequence variants was judged likely to represent a technical artifact of the sequencing pipeline. CMV serostatus was the only immune exposure information available for the cohort.

To prepare the library, the immunoSEQ multiplex PCR assay was applied. For the multiplex PCR, a mixture combining 60 forward primers for TCR Vbeta segments and 13 reverse primers for TCR Jbeta segments was used. The CDR3 region of rearranged TCR beta genes was amplified from genomic DNA by a multiplex PCR assay. The amplified TCR beta libraries were sequenced on the Illumina HiSeq System as 87-base-pair reads. The authors' analysis ran thus. In a later analysis, 77 million or so unique TCR beta chains were counted across the approximately 640 repertoires, and roughly 9.9 million of these chains were shared by at least two donors. A nearest-neighbor algorithm error-corrected the raw reads and collapsed the reads into unique sequences, merging closely related sequences to remove PCR and sequencing errors. Alignment of CDR3 sequences to IMGT reference sequences was used to assign V, D and J gene segments. Each retained sequence needed at least a six-nucleotide match to both a V gene segment and a J gene segment. A rearrangement counted as productive if the CDR3 had no stop codons and remained in frame with V and J, and every other rearrangement counted as non-productive. CDR3 was defined by IMGT convention, running from the second conserved V-encoded cysteine to the conserved J-encoded phenylalanine. The earlier analysis of 587 of the donors excluded any sequence lacking an unambiguous match to a single V gene segment. In an earlier analysis of several hundred of the donors, a V segment was called functional when productive rearrangements were above 56.7%, and segregating when the standard deviation between donors exceeded 5%. A statistical classification framework was built for diagnosing cytomegalovirus status from the catalog of TCR beta chain sequences. V and J gene assignment, in a later analysis, came from comparing TCR nucleotide sequences with IMGT/GENE-DB human TR gene sequences. In a later analysis, CDR3 sequences and most-parsimonious VDJ recombination scenarios were assigned using the TCRdist pipeline. A later analysis defined each TCR beta chain by its CDR3 amino acid sequence plus V-gene family, and excluded reads lacking a unique V-gene family. In a later analysis, 500 to 700 highly shared, low-generation-probability nucleotide sequences were removed to address suspected cross-contamination and a sequencing artifact. For each public chain, a later analysis derived a clonal expansion index from normalized ranks of inferred template counts within each repertoire. Generation probabilities in a later analysis came from a VDJ recombination model fitted to out-of-frame rearrangements, and those results were checked against IGoR. A later analysis scored TCR-TCR, TCR-HLA and TCR-CMV co-occurrence with hypergeometric tests, applying a repertoire-size bias correction to TCR pairs. A later analysis estimated false discovery rates by permuting HLA or CMV assignments 20 times. A later analysis grouped co-occurring TCRs with DBSCAN, adding TCRdist sequence similarity when clustering within HLA-allele-positive subsets. Repertoires with fewer than 30,000 or more than 120,000 public chains, plus five repertoires with anomalous nucleotide sharing, were excluded from co-occurrence clustering. Not all clones reach the TCRdb copy of this immuneACCESS table, which keeps in-frame sequences only. Checked studies attribute under half of the gap to unresolved V genes and leave the rest unexplained. That table gives V, J and clone size, and the DNA gave D and trimming. The sample data list around 180,000 clones, and around 84% of these were observed just once. 1.5% to 2% of the sample lies in the top ten.

On this clone itself: The target of this receptor is not known. No base-level quality is on record; no much larger clone is a single base apart.

In total, approximately 690 healthy bone marrow donors made up the cohort. At the time of sampling, all cohort members were nominally healthy, though unrecorded immune exposures were likely present. The donor was CMV seronegative and was included in the group of several hundred seronegative cohort members. Each donor provided a peripheral blood sample, and peripheral blood mononuclear cells were used for TCR beta sequencing. Genomic DNA extraction from the blood cell samples was performed with the Qiagen DNeasy Blood Extraction Kit. V is trimmed back by 8 bases and J by 4 bases, and the junction contains 4 bases that no gene match accounts for. The CDR3 covers 13 residues, taking in both the cysteine and the phenylalanine. The DNA shown is the 39-base CDR3, in frame from base 1. The germline V gene provides CDR1 MNHNS and CDR2 SASEGT.

This receptor was obtained from a woman under 30 in good health and CMV-seronegative. Sequencing input: PBMCs. The rearranged chain carries TRBV6-1 and TRBJ1-5; 8 nucleotides in the junction match TRBD1. The base sequence is TGTGCCAGCGGGTGGACAGGGAATCAGCCCCAGCATTTT. Protein translation: CASGWTGNQPQHF.